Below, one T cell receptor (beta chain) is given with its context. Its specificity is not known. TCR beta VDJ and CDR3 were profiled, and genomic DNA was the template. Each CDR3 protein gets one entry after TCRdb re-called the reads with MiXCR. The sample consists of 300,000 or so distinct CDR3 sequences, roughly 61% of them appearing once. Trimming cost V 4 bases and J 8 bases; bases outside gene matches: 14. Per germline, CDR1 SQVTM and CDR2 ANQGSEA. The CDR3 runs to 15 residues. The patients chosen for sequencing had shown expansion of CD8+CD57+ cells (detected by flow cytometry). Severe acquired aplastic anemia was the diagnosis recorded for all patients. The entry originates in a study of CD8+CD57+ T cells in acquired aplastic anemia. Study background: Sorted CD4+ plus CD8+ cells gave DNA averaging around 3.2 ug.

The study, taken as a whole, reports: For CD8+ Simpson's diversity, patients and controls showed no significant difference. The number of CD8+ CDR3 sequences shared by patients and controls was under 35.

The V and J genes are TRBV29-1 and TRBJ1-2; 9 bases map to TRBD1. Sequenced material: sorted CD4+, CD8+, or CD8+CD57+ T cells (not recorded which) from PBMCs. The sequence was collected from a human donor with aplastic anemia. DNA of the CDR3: TGCAGCGTTGGGACACTCACCGGGACAGGGTTCGGCTACACCTTC. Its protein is CSVGTLTGTGFGYTF.